A selection of T cell receptor beta chains follows, all from one sample in a study of cytomegalovirus exposure and HLA in healthy donors. Clones were sequenced by immunoSEQ multiplex PCR, and TCRdb holds only the in-frame ones, with some missing. The sample includes about 91,000 clones, around 59% seen only once; the top ten take roughly 2.1%. The specimen sequenced was PBMCs. These receptors all stem from a human donor in good health. The CDR3 runs from the conserved cysteine through the conserved F or W. D genes are given only for firm matches. The size of a clone is reported for some rows only, either as once, few or many, or as a class for expanded clones.

J gene,clone size,D gene,V gene,CDR3 DNA,CDR3 protein
TRBJ2-1,-,TRBD1,TRBV7-7,TGTGCTAGCAGCCCAAGAATTACAGGGGTCGATGAGCAGTTCTTC,CASSPRITGVDEQFF
TRBJ2-5,few,TRBD1,TRBV6-1,TGTGCCAGCAGTGACAGGGGGCGCGTCCAAGAGACCCAGTACTTC,CASSDRGRVQETQYF
TRBJ2-2,-,-,TRBV19,TGTGCCAGTAGTATGAGCAGGGCGGCCGGGGAGCTGTTTTTT,CASSMSRAAGELFF
TRBJ1-2,few,TRBD1,TRBV25-1,TGTGCCAGCAGTGTCGGTGGACAGGGTCGCTACACCTTC,CASSVGGQGRYTF
TRBJ2-1,once,TRBD2,TRBV18,TGTGCCAGCTCGGTAAGCGGGAACACCTACAATGAGCAGTTCTTC,CASSVSGNTYNEQFF
TRBJ1-3,-,TRBD1,TRBV19,TGTGCCAGTATCTACCGGCGGGACCACAGGGGGCGAAACACCATATATTTT,CASIYRRDHRGRNTIYF
TRBJ1-2,-,TRBD1,TRBV30,TGTGCCTGCCAGGGGGCCCCTCGGGGCTACACCTTC,CACQGAPRGYTF
TRBJ2-1,few,-,TRBV5-1,TGCGCCAGCAGCTTGGCCACCTGGGGCGCGGACAATGAGCAGTTCTTC,CASSLATWGADNEQFF
TRBJ2-7,-,TRBD1,TRBV6-5,TGTGCCAGCAGTAGCGAGGGACAGGGGGACTACGAGCAGTACTTC,CASSSEGQGDYEQYF
TRBJ1-2,-,-,TRBV7-2,TGTGCCAGCAGCTCCACGGGGGAGCATGGCTACACCTTC,CASSSTGEHGYTF
TRBJ2-5,few,-,TRBV18,TGTGCCAGCTCACCACGCGGGAATAGCGCAGAGACCCAGTACTTC,CASSPRGNSAETQYF
TRBJ2-5,-,-,TRBV4-3,TGCGCCAGCAGCCAAGGGTACGGGGGGCTTCAAGAGACCCAGTACTTC,CASSQGYGGLQETQYF
TRBJ2-2,-,TRBD1,TRBV19,TGTGCCAGTAGTATACGGGGACAGATCGGCGGGGAGCTGTTTTTT,CASSIRGQIGGELFF
TRBJ1-2,-,-,TRBV5-5,TGTGCCAGCAGCTCCAAACTATATGGCTACACCTTC,CASSSKLYGYTF
TRBJ2-5,-,-,TRBV6-5,TGTGCCAGCACCATGGACAGTTTTCAGTACTTC,CASTMDSFQYF
TRBJ1-1,few,-,TRBV19,TGTGCCAGTAGCGGTCGGGGGGGACAAGGACCATTTGAAGCTTTCTTT,CASSGRGGQGPFEAFF
TRBJ1-1,-,-,TRBV5-1,TGCGCCAGCAGTCTAGTGATACAGGGGAACACTGAAGCTTTCTTT,CASSLVIQGNTEAFF
TRBJ2-7,-,TRBD1,TRBV18,TGTGCCAGCTCACCAGGGGCAGGGGGCTTTTACGAGCAGTACTTC,CASSPGAGGFYEQYF
TRBJ2-2,-,-,TRBV5-1,TGCGCCAGCAGCATCGCCGTGGGGGCAGTAGGGGAGCTGTTTTTT,CASSIAVGAVGELFF
TRBJ1-2,-,TRBD1,TRBV4-3,TGCGCCAGCAGCCAGATACAGGGGGCCGGTGGCTACACCTTC,CASSQIQGAGGYTF
TRBJ2-1,medium-sized,-,TRBV4-1,TGCGCCAGCAGCCAAAGTGGCCAGGGTTACAATGAGCAGTTCTTC,CASSQSGQGYNEQFF
TRBJ2-7,-,TRBD1,TRBV28,TGTGCCAGCAGTGGGGACAGGGAGGTTAGCTACGAGCAGTACTTC,CASSGDREVSYEQYF
TRBJ2-1,-,-,TRBV10-1,TGCGCCAGCGGGGGAAGGCAATATAGCGGAAGCTCCTACAATGAGCAGTTCTTC,CASGGRQYSGSSYNEQFF
TRBJ1-1,few,-,TRBV10-2,TGCGCCAGCAGACTTCGGGGGGGGACTGAAGCTTTCTTT,CASRLRGGTEAFF
TRBJ1-1,-,TRBD1,TRBV29-1,TGCAGCGTTCGGACAGGGGACACTGAAGCTTTCTTT,CSVRTGDTEAFF
TRBJ1-5,once,-,TRBV19,TGTGCCAGTAGTATAGATCCCAGGCAAATGTATAGCAATCAGCCCCAGCATTTT,CASSIDPRQMYSNQPQHF
TRBJ2-2,-,TRBD2,TRBV7-9,TGTGCCAGCAGCTTAATACTAGCGGGCGGGGAGCTGTTTTTT,CASSLILAGGELFF
TRBJ2-6,few,-,TRBV9,TGTGCCAGCAGCGCCGAGCCCCACTGGGCCAACGTCCTGACTTTC,CASSAEPHWANVLTF
TRBJ1-2,few,-,TRBV29-1,TGCAGCGTCATCCTGACTTCCCGAGCGGGCTACACCTTC,CSVILTSRAGYTF
TRBJ1-2,-,TRBD1,TRBV5-8,TGTGCCAGCAGCCCCTCTGGGACAGGGGGCTATGGCTACACCTTC,CASSPSGTGGYGYTF
TRBJ2-1,-,-,TRBV6-5,TGTGCCAGCAGTAAGACAAGGGGTCGACCCAATGAGCAGTTCTTC,CASSKTRGRPNEQFF
TRBJ2-7,few,-,TRBV4-3,TGCGCCAGCAGCCAAGATTTTTCCGGGGGAGCCGAGCAGTACTTC,CASSQDFSGGAEQYF
TRBJ1-3,-,-,TRBV19,TGTGCCAGTAGGGACGTGGGAGGCTCTGGAAACACCATATATTTT,CASRDVGGSGNTIYF
TRBJ2-3,-,TRBD2,TRBV5-4,TGTGCCAGCAGCTTGGAGCTAGCGGTCGCAGATACGCAGTATTTT,CASSLELAVADTQYF
TRBJ1-1,-,-,TRBV5-1,TGCGCCAGCAGCTCGGGGATTGAAGCTTTCTTT,CASSSGIEAFF
TRBJ1-5,-,TRBD1,TRBV10-3,TGTGCCATCAGTACAGGGGTGAATCAGCCCCAGCATTTT,CAISTGVNQPQHF
TRBJ2-3,-,TRBD2,TRBV29-1,TGCAGCGTTGGCCCCCCCTGGATAGCGGGGGACACAGATACGCAGTATTTT,CSVGPPWIAGDTDTQYF
TRBJ1-1,-,-,TRBV29-1,TGCAGCGTTTCCCGCTTCGGAGGGAGAATGAACACTGAAGCTTTCTTT,CSVSRFGGRMNTEAFF
TRBJ1-2,-,TRBD1,TRBV6-5,TGTGCCAGCAGTCCAACAGGGGGTCGGTGGTATGGCTACACCTTC,CASSPTGGRWYGYTF
TRBJ1-3,-,-,TRBV5-4,TGTGCCAGCAGCTTTCCTGGCGGCCTCTCTGGAAACACCATATATTTT,CASSFPGGLSGNTIYF
TRBJ1-3,few,-,TRBV19,TGTGCCAGTAGTATCCAGGCCGGCTCTGGAAACACCATATATTTT,CASSIQAGSGNTIYF
TRBJ2-1,-,-,TRBV11-3,TGTGCCAGCAGCTTAGAGTCCGCAGGGGAAAAGTTCTTC,CASSLESAGEKFF
TRBJ2-7,-,TRBD1,TRBV23-1,TGCGCCAGCAGTCAATCGGCGACAGGGGTCTTTTGTCAGAGGTACGAGCAGTACTTC,CASSQSATGVFCQRYEQYF
TRBJ1-4,-,-,TRBV9,TGTGCCAGCAGCGTAGGACTAGGGGAAAAACTGTTTTTT,CASSVGLGEKLFF
TRBJ1-2,-,TRBD1,TRBV6-5,TGTGCCAGCATCCTCCGGGACAGGGACTATGGCTACACCTTC,CASILRDRDYGYTF
TRBJ2-5,-,-,TRBV5-1,TGCGCCAGCAGCTTGGCCGAGGCGGAAGAGACCCAGTACTTC,CASSLAEAEETQYF
TRBJ1-3,-,TRBD1,TRBV27,TGTGCCAGCAGTTTAGGGACAGGGTTCTCTGGAAACACCATATATTTT,CASSLGTGFSGNTIYF
TRBJ2-1,few,TRBD2,TRBV5-1,TGCGCCAGCAGCCCCTTACGGGGGGGAAACAATGAGCAGTTCTTC,CASSPLRGGNNEQFF
TRBJ2-7,-,-,TRBV11-2,TGTGCCAGCAGTCCGTCCCAGAGGGGGACAAGAGGCTACGAGCAGTACTTC,CASSPSQRGTRGYEQYF
TRBJ1-1,-,-,TRBV9,TGTGCCAGCAGCCCCGCGAGAAGGAGCGGTGAAGCTTTCTTT,CASSPARRSGEAFF
TRBJ2-1,-,-,TRBV5-1,TGCGCCAGCAGCTTGTCCCAGGGGCGGAATGAGCAGTTCTTC,CASSLSQGRNEQFF
TRBJ2-5,-,TRBD2,TRBV4-3,TGCGCCAGCAGCCCTGGGACTAGCGGGGGGGCCGAACGGGAGACCCAGTACTTC,CASSPGTSGGAERETQYF
TRBJ1-5,-,-,TRBV2,TGTGCCAGCGAAACCGGGGGGGATCAGCCCCAGCATTTT,CASETGGDQPQHF
TRBJ2-1,-,-,TRBV14,TGTGCCAGCAGCCAACTGGGGGCAAATGAGCAGTTCTTC,CASSQLGANEQFF
TRBJ1-2,-,-,TRBV7-2,TGTGCCAGCAACAACAGGGTTTACTATGGCTACACCTTC,CASNNRVYYGYTF
TRBJ2-3,-,-,TRBV5-6,TGTGCCAGCAGCTTGGGCGGGGAAATCGGGCTCGATACGCAGTATTTT,CASSLGGEIGLDTQYF
TRBJ2-7,-,TRBD1,TRBV19,TGTGCCAGTAGTGGGACAGACTCTTCCTACGAGCAGTACTTC,CASSGTDSSYEQYF